The rows below give T cell receptor beta chains drawn from one sample of a study of OX40 agonist ivuxolimab in advanced cancers. This table comes from immunoSEQ multiplex PCR, and its TCRdb copy is limited to in-frame clones, with some not included. The data contain roughly 73,000 clones, approximately 88% of them singletons. The material sequenced was CD4+ or CD8+ T cells sorted from blood, taken in a trial of the OX40 agonist ivuxolimab. All receptors derive from an adult with an advanced solid tumor such as melanoma, head and neck, liver or kidney cancer. Both conserved end residues are part of each CDR3. A D gene is named only where the DNA matches it firmly. The size field is filled for only some rows; it gives once, few, many or a size class.

j_gene | d_gene | v_gene | abundance | CDR3nt | CDR3aa
TRBJ1-1 | NA | TRBV19 | NA | TGTGCCACTAGAGGGTCGGACAGAGGGGGAATGAACACTGAAGCTTTCTTT | CATRGSDRGGMNTEAFF
TRBJ2-1 | TRBD2 | TRBV6-5 | NA | TGTGCCAGCATGGTAGCGGGAGGGACCTACAATGAGCAGTTCTTC | CASMVAGGTYNEQFF
TRBJ2-3 | NA | TRBV4-2 | NA | TGTGCCAGCAGCCAAGGCCAGGGGGGCGATACGCAGTATTTT | CASSQGQGGDTQYF
TRBJ1-2 | NA | TRBV9 | once | TGTGCCAGCAGCGTAGCCCAGGGACGGCAGAACTATGGCTACACCTTC | CASSVAQGRQNYGYTF
TRBJ2-5 | NA | TRBV7-2 | NA | TGTGCCAGCAGCTCTCGAGACAGGTTGCTGGGCGAGACCCAGTACTTC | CASSSRDRLLGETQYF
TRBJ2-5 | NA | TRBV4-3 | few | TGCGCCAGCAGCCAAGATCGGGGGGCTTGGGAGACCCAGTACTTC | CASSQDRGAWETQYF
TRBJ2-2 | NA | TRBV15 | once | TGTGCCACCAGCAGAGCCCTGGTGGCTGGGGAGCTGTTTTTT | CATSRALVAGELFF
TRBJ2-7 | TRBD1 | TRBV9 | few | TGTGCCAGCAGCGCCTCCGGGACAGGGGGCGACGAGCAGTACTTC | CASSASGTGGDEQYF
TRBJ1-6 | NA | TRBV5-1 | NA | TGCGCCAGCAGCCAAGAACCGGGTCCTAATAATTCACCCCTCCACTTT | CASSQEPGPNNSPLHF
TRBJ1-4 | NA | TRBV7-2 | once | TGTGCCAGCAGCTTAGGCAGGGACTCTGGAAAACTGTTTTTT | CASSLGRDSGKLFF
TRBJ2-5 | TRBD2 | TRBV13 | NA | TGTGCCAGCAGCTTCTGGACTAGCGGGGGAGGTGAGACCCAGTACTTC | CASSFWTSGGGETQYF
TRBJ2-7 | NA | TRBV27 | once | TGTGCCAGCTGGCGGGGCAGAGACTACGAGCAGTACTTC | CASWRGRDYEQYF
TRBJ1-2 | NA | TRBV7-8 | NA | TGTGCCAGCAGCTTAAGTGGACAGCCCAACTATGGCTACACCTTC | CASSLSGQPNYGYTF
TRBJ1-4 | NA | TRBV2 | few | TGTGCCAGCAGATATGGCGGCGCAACTAATGAAAAACTGTTTTTT | CASRYGGATNEKLFF
TRBJ2-7 | NA | TRBV5-1 | NA | TGCGCCAGCAGCCTCACAGGGAATCGCGAGCAGTACTTC | CASSLTGNREQYF
TRBJ1-1 | NA | TRBV10-2 | NA | TGCGCCAGCAGGGGTGCTACTGAAGCTTTCTTT | CASRGATEAFF
TRBJ1-1 | NA | TRBV18 | NA | TGTGCCAGCTCACCAGAGAAGAACACTGAAGCTTTCTTT | CASSPEKNTEAFF
TRBJ2-7 | NA | TRBV2 | NA | TGTGCCAGCAGACAGAAGGGGAATTTCAACGAGCAGTACTTC | CASRQKGNFNEQYF
TRBJ1-2 | TRBD1 | TRBV5-4 | few | TGTGCCAGCTCCAGACAGGGTAACTATGGCTACACCTTC | CASSRQGNYGYTF
TRBJ1-2 | NA | TRBV6-6 | NA | TGTGCCAGCAGTTATACGGCCGAACTGGGCTACACCTTC | CASSYTAELGYTF
TRBJ2-7 | TRBD2 | TRBV27 | NA | TGTGCCAGCAGGGCTAGCGGGACGCCCTACGAGCAGTACTTC | CASRASGTPYEQYF
TRBJ2-1 | NA | TRBV6-6 | NA | TGTGCCAGCAGTTACTCGAGGCAGTACAATGAGCAGTTCTTC | CASSYSRQYNEQFF
TRBJ2-3 | NA | TRBV30 | NA | TGTGCCTGGGGCCCGGGACCCACAGATACGCAGTATTTT | CAWGPGPTDTQYF
TRBJ2-1 | NA | TRBV4-2 | NA | TGTGCCAGCAGCCAAGGGGCAACCACAGGGAATGAGCAGTTCTTC | CASSQGATTGNEQFF
TRBJ1-1 | NA | TRBV6-4 | NA | TGTGCCAGCAGTGCACAGGGAGGGTTACGCACTGAAGCTTTCTTT | CASSAQGGLRTEAFF
TRBJ1-2 | NA | TRBV9 | few | TGTGCCAGCAGCGTAGAGGGGGACTTATATGGCTACACCTTC | CASSVEGDLYGYTF
TRBJ2-5 | NA | TRBV18 | NA | TGTGCCAGCTCACCACAGAGAACGCAGGAAGAGACCCAGTACTTC | CASSPQRTQEETQYF
TRBJ1-2 | TRBD1 | TRBV4-3 | NA | TGCGCCAGCAGCCAGGATCCGGGACAGGGGAATGGCTACACCTTC | CASSQDPGQGNGYTF
TRBJ1-1 | NA | TRBV7-9 | NA | TGTGCCATCCTAAAAGGGGCAGCGGTGAACACTGAAGCTTTCTTT | CAILKGAAVNTEAFF
TRBJ1-5 | NA | TRBV11-2 | NA | TGTGCCAGCAGCCCCGGGATGAATAGCAATCAGCCCCAGCATTTT | CASSPGMNSNQPQHF
TRBJ1-6 | TRBD1 | TRBV7-9 | few | TGTGCCAGCTCCGGGACAGGGAATTCACCCCTCCACTTT | CASSGTGNSPLHF
TRBJ2-5 | NA | TRBV7-8 | NA | TGTGCCAGCATCGGTGCCATGGGGCTAGAGACCCAGTACTTC | CASIGAMGLETQYF
TRBJ1-6 | TRBD1 | TRBV19 | few | TGTGCCAGTGGGGCCGGACAGGGGGCATCACCCCTCCACTTT | CASGAGQGASPLHF
TRBJ2-5 | TRBD1 | TRBV6-1 | NA | TGTGCCAGCAGTGGTACAAGGGGGCGCGGGACCCAGTACTTC | CASSGTRGRGTQYF
TRBJ2-7 | NA | TRBV11-2 | NA | TGTGCCAGCAGCTCCTCCGCGGGGTTGGGGGAGCAGTACTTC | CASSSSAGLGEQYF
TRBJ2-5 | NA | TRBV5-1 | NA | TGCGCCAGCAGCGCTACCGGAGAGACCCAGTACTTC | CASSATGETQYF
TRBJ1-4 | NA | TRBV18 | NA | TGTGCCAGCTCACCCAATCCATCTGGGATCGGGGAAAAACTGTTTTTT | CASSPNPSGIGEKLFF
TRBJ2-3 | NA | TRBV7-6 | NA | TGTGCCAGCAGCCCTCACACAGATACGCAGTATTTT | CASSPHTDTQYF
TRBJ2-1 | NA | TRBV30 | NA | TGTGCCTGGACTAGGACCTACAATGAGCAGTTCTTC | CAWTRTYNEQFF
TRBJ2-5 | TRBD2 | TRBV28 | NA | TGTGCCAGCGGGGGGGGAGGCACGAAAGAGACCCAGTACTTC | CASGGGGTKETQYF
TRBJ2-3 | NA | TRBV2 | NA | TGTGCCAGCAGTGCGAAGGGACCCCCCGCCTATACGCAGTATTTT | CASSAKGPPAYTQYF
TRBJ1-2 | NA | TRBV7-9 | NA | TGTGCCAGCAGCTTAATCGGGAATGAGGGTGGCTACACCTTC | CASSLIGNEGGYTF
TRBJ2-4 | NA | TRBV5-1 | NA | TGCGCCAGCAGCTTGACCCCAGGGGGGGGTCGGGACATTCAGTACTTC | CASSLTPGGGRDIQYF
TRBJ2-7 | TRBD2 | TRBV27 | NA | TGTGCCAGCAGGGCCAGCGGGGAACTCTACGAGCAGTACTTC | CASRASGELYEQYF
TRBJ1-5 | NA | TRBV9 | NA | TGTGCCAGCAGCGTAGGGTGGGAACAGCCCCAGCATTTT | CASSVGWEQPQHF
TRBJ2-3 | TRBD2 | TRBV7-3 | NA | TGTGCCAGCAGCACAACTGGGACTAGATTCACAGATACGCAGTATTTT | CASSTTGTRFTDTQYF
TRBJ2-7 | TRBD2 | TRBV6-5 | once | TGTGCCAGCAGTTACCGAATGGGACTATCTAGCTACGAGCAGTACTTC | CASSYRMGLSSYEQYF
TRBJ1-6 | NA | TRBV7-9 | NA | TGTGCCAGCAGCTTTAAGGGGCTCTATAATTCACCCCTCCACTTT | CASSFKGLYNSPLHF
TRBJ2-7 | TRBD2 | TRBV9 | NA | TGTGCCAGCAGCCCCACCCCGGGACTAGCCTACGAGCAGTACTTC | CASSPTPGLAYEQYF
TRBJ1-1 | NA | TRBV30 | NA | TGTGCCTGGAGCGATGGCAACACTGAAGCTTTCTTT | CAWSDGNTEAFF
TRBJ1-2 | NA | TRBV6-6 | NA | TGTGCCAGCAGTTACACGGTTATGAGTAACTATGGCTACACCTTC | CASSYTVMSNYGYTF
TRBJ2-1 | NA | TRBV5-1 | NA | TGCGCCAGCAGCTTCAGCAAGGCTAATGAGCAGTTCTTC | CASSFSKANEQFF
TRBJ2-7 | TRBD1 | TRBV2 | NA | TGTGCCAGCAGCACTACCGACCTGGGGACAGGAGGATCCTACGAGCAGTACTTC | CASSTTDLGTGGSYEQYF